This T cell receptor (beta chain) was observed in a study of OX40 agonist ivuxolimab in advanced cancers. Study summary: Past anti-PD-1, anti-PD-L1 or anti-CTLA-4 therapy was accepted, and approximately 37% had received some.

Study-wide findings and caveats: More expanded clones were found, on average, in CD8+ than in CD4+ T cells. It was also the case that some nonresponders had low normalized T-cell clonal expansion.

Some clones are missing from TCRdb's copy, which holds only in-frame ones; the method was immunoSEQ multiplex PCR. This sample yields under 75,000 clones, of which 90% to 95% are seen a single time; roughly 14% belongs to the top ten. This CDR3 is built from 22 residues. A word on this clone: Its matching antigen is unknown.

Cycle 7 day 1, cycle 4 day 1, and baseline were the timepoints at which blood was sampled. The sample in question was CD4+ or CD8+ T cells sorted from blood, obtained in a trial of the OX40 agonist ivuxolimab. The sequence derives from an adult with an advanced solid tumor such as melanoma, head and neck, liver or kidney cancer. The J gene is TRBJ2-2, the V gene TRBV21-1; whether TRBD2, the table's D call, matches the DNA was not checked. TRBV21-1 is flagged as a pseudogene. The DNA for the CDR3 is TGTGCCAGCAGCAAAGCGCCGGCCACGGAGACTAGCGGGAGGACGAACACCGGGGAGCTGTTTTTT. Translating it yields CASSKAPATETSGRTNTGELFF.